The 28 T cell receptor beta chains presented below share a single source sample, sequenced in a study of blood T cell repertoires in COVID-19. This table comes from immunoSEQ multiplex PCR, and its TCRdb copy is limited to in-frame clones, with some not included. The sample lists about 84,000 clones; around 79% were seen once. The sample taken for sequencing was peripheral blood. Receptors were obtained from a man aged 45-65 years with active or convalescent COVID-19.

The table lists this clone with a few counts. V is TRBV7-9 and J is TRBJ2-7; 7 bases match TRBD1. V was clipped by 4 bases and J by 2 bases; unmatched bases: 8. The germline gives CDR1 SEHNR, CDR2 FQNEAQ (reference sequence). The CDR3 has 15 residues. The CDR3 DNA reads as TGTGCCAGCAGCTCGCAGACAGGGAACCCCTACGAGCAGTACTTC. Protein: CASSSQTGNPYEQYF.

The chain joins TRBV6-5 to TRBJ2-1; 10 bases match TRBD2. The junction had 4 bases not matched to a gene; V was cut back by 4 bases and J by 4 bases. The CDR3 runs to 15 residues. In germline, CDR1 is MNHEY, CDR2 SVGAGI. CDR3 amino acids: CASSLSSGGYNEQFF. As DNA, the CDR3 is TGTGCCAGCAGTTTGAGTAGCGGGGGGTACAATGAGCAGTTCTTC.

This chain joins TRBV5-5 and TRBJ1-1, with D possibly matching TRBD1 (5 bases). The CDR3 contains 15 residues. The V and J ends lost 4 bases and 11 bases respectively, with 24 bases between them. The germline gives CDR1 SGHKS, CDR2 YYEKEE (reference sequence). The CDR3 nucleotides are TGTGCCAGCAGCCTCGAAGTGGGCGGGACCTTTGGGGCTTTCTTT. It codes for CASSLEVGGTFGAFF. The entire variable domain, with the rest obtained from reference TRBV5-5 and TRBJ1-1, is as follows: DAGVTQSPTHLIKTRGQQVTLRCSPISGHKSVSWYQQVLGQGPQFIFQYYEKEERGRGNFPDRFSARQFPNYSSELNVNALLLGDSALYLCASSLEVGGTFGAFFGQGTRLTVV.

This clone was detected only a few times. The chain combines TRBV10-3 with TRBJ1-1; D uncertain. Germline-derived CDR1 and CDR2 are ENHRY and SYGVKD. The CDR3 length is 13 residues. The V end lost 4 bases, the J end lost 1 base, and 7 bases lay between the germline ends. The CDR3 loop reads CAISGRRNTEAFF. DNA for the CDR3: TGTGCCATCAGTGGTCGTAGGAACACTGAAGCTTTCTTT.

The rearrangement uses TRBV7-6 and TRBJ2-1; perhaps TRBD2 as D (6 bases). This CDR3 contains 15 residues. V was shortened by 7 bases and J by 2 bases, with 15 bases between the two germline ends. The germline V gene has CDR1 SGHVS and CDR2 FNYEAQ. The CDR3: CASTWSSGPYNEQFF. The CDR3 bases are TGTGCCAGCACCTGGAGTAGCGGACCCTACAATGAGCAGTTCTTC.

The chain uses TRBV10-3 and TRBJ2-1; TRBD1 matches at 12 bases. The CDR3 covers 19 residues. The trim removed 5 bases at V and 0 bases at J, leaving 11 bases unmatched. Germline V gene lookup returns CDR1 ENHRY and CDR2 SYGVKD. The DNA of the CDR3 is TGTGCCATCAGTTCCCCCGGGACAGGGGGCTTGAGCTCCTACAATGAGCAGTTCTTC. Amino acid sequence: CAISSPGTGGLSSYNEQFF.

The chain links TRBV6-5 to TRBJ1-5, with D possibly TRBD1 on 5 matching bases. The V gene lost 2 bases and the J gene lost 4 bases, with 12 bases spanning the gap. This CDR3 is built from 15 residues. CDR1 and CDR2 from the germline V gene are MNHEY and SVGAGI. CDR3 sequence reads: CASSYGRGENQPQHF. CDR3 in DNA: TGTGCCAGCAGTTACGGGAGGGGTGAGAATCAGCCCCAGCATTTT.

The V gene is TRBV7-2, the J gene TRBJ1-5, with 8 positions matching TRBD1. J gave up 10 bases and V 5 bases, and 10 bases lay outside the gene matches. The CDR3 sequence is 14 residues long. Germline V gene lookup returns CDR1 SGHTA and CDR2 FQGNSA. The CDR3 DNA sequence: TGTGCCAGCAGCCTGGACAGGGACTTATCCCCCCAGCATTTT. Translation: CASSLDRDLSPQHF.

The V call is TRBV29-1, the J call TRBJ1-1; 8 nucleotides line up with TRBD1. The CDR3 consists of 13 residues. CDR1 is SQVTM, CDR2 ANQGSEA, per germline. The ends lost 5 bases at V and 4 bases at J; junction bases unmatched: 6. The CDR3: CSVFGQGGTEAFF. CDR3 sequence (DNA): TGCAGCGTTTTCGGACAGGGCGGCACTGAAGCTTTCTTT.

The gene calls are TRBV24-1 and TRBJ1-3; TRBD1 matches 8 bases. The CDR3 consists of 14 residues. CDR1 and CDR2 (germline): KGHDR, SFDVKD. V dropped 8 bases and J dropped 6; count of bases not matched to a gene: 8. CDR3: CATIQDRGENTIYF. CDR3 in DNA: TGTGCCACCATTCAAGACAGGGGAGAAAACACCATATATTTT.

A single count supports this clone. The J gene is TRBJ2-7, the V gene TRBV5-1; 7 nucleotides agree with TRBD2. The V segment lost 3 bases and the J segment 5 bases; nucleotides outside the gene matches: 5. Germline V gene lookup returns CDR1 SGHRS and CDR2 YFSETQ. The CDR3 covers 13 residues. The CDR3 loop reads CASSSRGEHEQYF. As DNA, the CDR3 is TGCGCCAGCAGCTCCCGGGGGGAGCACGAGCAGTACTTC. Based on the CDR3 plus reference TRBV5-1 and TRBJ2-7, the full variable domain is KAGVTQTPRYLIKTRGQQVTLSCSPISGHRSVSWYQQTPGQGLQFLFEYFSETQRNKGNFPGRFSGRQFSNSRSEMNVSTLELGDSALYLCASSSRGEHEQYFGPGTRLTVT.

The chain employs TRBV5-1 and TRBJ1-1; weak D call: TRBD1 (5 bases). Germline V gene sequence: CDR1 SGHRS, CDR2 YFSETQ. V shed 0 bases and J shed 5 bases, with 14 bases lying between them. The CDR3 is 15 residues long. Written as DNA, the CDR3 is TGCGCCAGCAGCTTGGGGGGCCCTACCAGGACTGAAGCTTTCTTT. Translated: CASSLGGPTRTEAFF.

V gene TRBV7-2 combines with J gene TRBJ2-7, with D perhaps TRBD1 (6 bases). The germline V gene encodes CDR1 SGHTA and CDR2 FQGNSA. This CDR3 spans 14 amino acids. V dropped 2 bases and J dropped 3 bases, with 11 bases sitting between them. The CDR3, as DNA: TGTGCCAGCAGCTTAAACAGGGCAGACTACGAGCAGTACTTC. Amino acids: CASSLNRADYEQYF.

V gene TRBV5-4 combines with J gene TRBJ1-2, with D tentatively TRBD1 (6 bases). Trimming left V 0 bases short and J 3 bases short, with 12 bases between. Germline V gene lookup returns CDR1 SGHNT and CDR2 YYREEE (reference sequence). This CDR3 is built from 15 residues. In DNA form, the CDR3 reads TGTGCCAGCAGCTTGGGGCAGGGGATCGACTATGGCTACACCTTC. It translates to CASSLGQGIDYGYTF.

The rearrangement links TRBV19 to TRBJ2-3, with a possible D match to TRBD2 (7 bases). V lost 11 bases and J 2 bases, leaving 14 bases between the germline ends. CDR1 and CDR2 (germline): LNHDA, SQIVND (reference sequence). This CDR3 comprises 13 residues. CDR3 coding DNA: TGTGCCGTAAGGGGGGGGAACACAGATACGCAGTATTTT. Translation: CAVRGGNTDTQYF.

The chain has TRBV5-1 and TRBJ1-2; TRBD1 aligns across 11 bases. The CDR3 has 15 amino acids. In germline, CDR1 is SGHRS, CDR2 YFSETQ. The J segment lost 7 bases and the V segment lost 4 bases, leaving 9 bases of the junction unmatched. CDR3 residues: CASSDKTGTGGGYTF. Written as DNA, the CDR3 is TGCGCCAGCAGCGATAAAACCGGGACAGGGGGTGGCTACACCTTC.

The V call is TRBV7-8, the J call TRBJ2-2, with 9 bases matching TRBD1. CDR3 length equals 16 residues. Losses at the gene ends were 5 bases for V and 6 bases for J; bases not matched to a gene: 10. CDR1 and CDR2 (germline): SGHVS, FQNEAQ. CDR3 in DNA: TGTGCCAGCAGCCAGGGGGAGGGACAGGGAGCCGGGGAGCTGTTTTTT. Its translation is CASSQGEGQGAGELFF.

The V call is TRBV5-4, the J call TRBJ1-4; weak D call: TRBD1 (5 bases). CDR3 size: 15 residues. From germline, CDR1 is SGHNT and CDR2 YYREEE (reference sequence). V was trimmed by 0 bases and J by 5 bases, leaving 11 bases between them. The CDR3 here is CASSLGGEGNEKLFF. The CDR3 DNA reads as TGTGCCAGCAGCTTGGGGGGGGAGGGGAATGAAAAACTGTTTTTT.

This clone was recorded a few times. This chain links TRBV5-6 with TRBJ2-7; D unresolved. Trimming left V 0 bases short and J 1 base short, with 8 bases between. Looked up from germline, CDR1 is SGHDT and CDR2 is YYEEEE. This CDR3 has 14 amino acids. The DNA of the CDR3 is TGTGCCAGCAGCTTGGGTAAGCCTTCCTACGAGCAGTACTTC. Translation gives CASSLGKPSYEQYF.

This clone was detected only once. This chain joins TRBV9 and TRBJ1-1, with D possibly TRBD1 on 5 matching bases. V lost 3 bases and J lost 11, with 26 bases in between. Looked up from germline, CDR1 is SGDLS and CDR2 is YYNGEE. The CDR3 has 16 amino acids. For the CDR3, the DNA is TGTGCCAGCAGCGCGACCCATTTACGGGGGACGTCGCGTGCTTTCTTT. Its translation: CASSATHLRGTSRAFF.

This chain links TRBV7-2 with TRBJ2-7, with 12 bases fitting TRBD1. Per the germline V gene, CDR1 is SGHTA and CDR2 is FQGNSA. This CDR3 contains 19 residues. V lost 1 base to trimming and J lost 0 bases; unmatched junction nucleotides: 10. This CDR3 reads CASSLVQGTGGIPSYEQYF. In nucleotides, the CDR3 is TGTGCCAGCAGCTTAGTTCAAGGGACAGGGGGCATCCCCTCCTACGAGCAGTACTTC.

The chain couples TRBV9 to TRBJ2-1; 7 bases agree with TRBD1. The length of the CDR3 is 15 residues. From germline, CDR1 is SGDLS and CDR2 YYNGEE. V was pared by 4 bases and J by 7 bases, with 11 bases of the junction left unmatched. CDR3 nucleotide sequence: TGTGCCAGCAGCCCAAGACCGGGACAGTCTAATGAGCAGTTCTTC. Translating it yields CASSPRPGQSNEQFF. Based on the CDR3 plus reference TRBV9 and TRBJ2-1, the full variable domain is DSGVTQTPKHLITATGQRVTLRCSPRSGDLSVYWYQQSLDQGLQFLIQYYNGEERAKGNILERFSAQQFPDLHSELNLSSLELGDSALYFCASSPRPGQSNEQFFGPGTRLTVL.

This chain uses TRBV11-2 with TRBJ1-2, with 7 bases fitting TRBD1. Germline V gene sequence: CDR1 SGHAT, CDR2 FQNNGV. The V and J ends lost 5 bases and 2 bases, in that order; junction bases with no gene match: 11. CDR3 length equals 16 residues. CDR3 amino acids: CASSPSRPGQNYGYTF. DNA of the CDR3: TGTGCCAGCAGCCCTTCACGACCGGGACAGAACTATGGCTACACCTTC.

The chain combines TRBV2 with TRBJ2-5; 9 nucleotides match TRBD2. The germline V gene has CDR1 SNHLY and CDR2 FYNNEI. V dropped 6 bases and J dropped 2; count of bases not matched to a gene: 4. CDR3 length: 14 amino acids. The CDR3 bases are TGTGCCAGCAGATATAGCGGGGGTCAAGAGACCCAGTACTTC. Its protein is CASRYSGGQETQYF.

The chain has TRBV15 and TRBJ1-1, with TRBD1 identical over 7 bases. Per the germline V gene, CDR1 is LNHNV and CDR2 is YYDKDF (reference sequence). The CDR3 consists of 14 residues. V lost 7 bases to trimming and J lost 4 bases; unmatched junction nucleotides: 9. The CDR3: CATTGQAGITEAFF. CDR3 DNA sequence: TGTGCCACCACCGGACAGGCCGGGATCACTGAAGCTTTCTTT. The full variable domain, in which reference TRBV15 and TRBJ1-1 provide the parts outside the CDR3, is DAMVIQNPRYQVTQFGKPVTLSCSQTLNHNVMYWYQQKSSQAPKLLFHYYDKDFNNEADTPDNFQSRRPNTSFCFLDIRSPGLGDTAMYLCATTGQAGITEAFFGQGTRLTVV.

The chain combines TRBV18 with TRBJ2-1, with TRBD2 matching 8 bases. The V gene end was trimmed by 4 bases and the J gene end by 8 bases; junction bases not matched to a gene: 7. The CDR3 loop spans 14 amino acids. Germline V gives CDR1 KGHSH, CDR2 LQKENI. Written as DNA, the CDR3 is TGTGCCAGCTCACACCCGGGGGGGGGCGATGAGCAGTTCTTC. This encodes CASSHPGGGDEQFF.

The table lists this clone with a few counts. The CDR3: CASSIPRGLQHF. As DNA, the CDR3 is TGTGCCAGTAGTATTCCGCGGGGTCTCCAGCATTTT. The rearrangement uses TRBV19 and TRBJ1-5; D is unclear. Per the germline V gene, CDR1 is LNHDA and CDR2 is SQIVND (reference sequence). The CDR3 totals 12 residues. Deletions cut 3 bases from V and 12 bases from J, with 12 bases between.

The rearrangement links TRBV3-1 (or the pseudogene TRBV3-2) to TRBJ1-1, with 7 positions matching TRBD1. V dropped 4 bases and J dropped 7; count of bases not matched to a gene: 6. Germline loops: CDR1 LGHDT, CDR2 YNNKEL (reference sequence). CDR3 length equals 13 residues. The DNA of the CDR3 is TGTGCCAGCAGCCTCCGGGACAGCCTTGAAGCTTTCTTT. Amino acid sequence: CASSLRDSLEAFF.